Here is one T cell receptor (beta chain) with its context. The antigen remains unidentified. Germline CDR1 and CDR2: SEHNR and FQNEAQ (reference sequence). This CDR3 is built from 16 residues. The J segment lost 5 bases and the V segment lost 5 bases, leaving 10 bases of the junction unmatched. This sample is part of a study of T-cell memory formation after mild COVID-19. Study overall: Largely, the TCR clusters proved donor specific. General study points: The pre-infection memory compartment contained some responding clones, suggesting cross-reactive memory joined. Whereas later expanders leaned CD4+, clones contracting day 15 to 85 showed a balanced CD4/CD8 makeup.

TCRdb analysed the 5' RACE reads with MiXCR anew, one entry per CDR3 protein. The table shows about 100,000 distinct CDR3 sequences, with about 15% occurring only once. This sequence originates from a young man who had mild COVID-19 (a few samples of this study predate the infection). Cell type and time point are not known. Sequenced input: PBMCs or a T cell subset sorted from them (not recorded which). The gene calls are TRBV7-9 and TRBJ2-1; TRBD2 agrees at 9 bases. The CDR3 sequence: CASSRTLRGGDNEQFF. In DNA form, the CDR3 reads TGTGCCAGCAGCCGGACTTTGCGGGGGGGCGACAATGAGCAGTTCTTC.